These T cell receptor beta chains were read from a single sample in a study of cytomegalovirus exposure and HLA in healthy donors. Clones were sequenced by immunoSEQ multiplex PCR, and TCRdb holds only the in-frame ones, with some missing. The data contain over 150,000 clones, 84% of them singletons. The specimen was PBMCs. Receptor source: a boy aged 2 to 9 in good health and CMV-seronegative. Both conserved end residues are part of each CDR3.

CDR3aa: CASSPRGQGNTEAFF
v_gene: TRBV28
j_gene: TRBJ1-1

CDR3aa: CASSPSGRRTGELFF
v_gene: TRBV6-5
j_gene: TRBJ2-2

CDR3aa: CASSELLAGTYEQYF
v_gene: TRBV6-1
j_gene: TRBJ2-7

CDR3aa: CASSIRRTGRGAFF
v_gene: TRBV19
j_gene: TRBJ1-1

CDR3aa: CAWSGGHNQPQHF
v_gene: TRBV30
j_gene: TRBJ1-5

CDR3aa: CASSYFSRGGKAYEQYF
v_gene: TRBV13
j_gene: TRBJ2-7

CDR3aa: CASSSWWRGQETQYF
v_gene: TRBV5-4
j_gene: TRBJ2-5

CDR3aa: CASSLVGGRETQYF
v_gene: TRBV5-1
j_gene: TRBJ2-5

CDR3aa: CASSEYGRGSSYEQYF
v_gene: TRBV25-1
j_gene: TRBJ2-7

CDR3aa: CASTPSRYPRDEQYF
v_gene: TRBV7-6
j_gene: TRBJ2-7

CDR3aa: CSAGQAYEQYF
v_gene: TRBV20-1
j_gene: TRBJ2-7

CDR3aa: CASSYLKGARNSPLHF
v_gene: TRBV6-5
j_gene: TRBJ1-6

CDR3aa: CASSSGQNYEQYF
v_gene: TRBV7-3
j_gene: TRBJ2-7

CDR3aa: CASSLRGDQETQYF
v_gene: TRBV11-2
j_gene: TRBJ2-5

CDR3aa: CASSLNGNTEAFF
v_gene: TRBV7-3
j_gene: TRBJ1-1

CDR3aa: CASSFRWDTQYF
v_gene: TRBV7-9
j_gene: TRBJ2-3

CDR3aa: CASSLVQLAALENEQFF
v_gene: TRBV5-1
j_gene: TRBJ2-1

CDR3aa: CAISVLAGTYNEQFF
v_gene: TRBV10-3
j_gene: TRBJ2-1

CDR3aa: CASSQTSGRTDTQYF
v_gene: TRBV5-4
j_gene: TRBJ2-3

CDR3aa: CASSLELPLNEKLFF
v_gene: TRBV5-1
j_gene: TRBJ1-4

CDR3aa: CASSEYIQGDGYTF
v_gene: TRBV25-1
j_gene: TRBJ1-2

CDR3aa: CASSGGGKETQYF
v_gene: TRBV5-1
j_gene: TRBJ2-5

CDR3aa: CASSFEQGYGYTF
v_gene: TRBV5-1
j_gene: TRBJ1-2

CDR3aa: CASSYPGTGGIGELFF
v_gene: TRBV6-6
j_gene: TRBJ2-2

CDR3aa: CASSQKGFETGGADTEAFF
v_gene: TRBV4-1
j_gene: TRBJ1-1

CDR3aa: CASGGPREPQHF
v_gene: TRBV6-1
j_gene: TRBJ1-5

CDR3aa: CASSRGQETQYF
v_gene: TRBV6-1
j_gene: TRBJ2-5

CDR3aa: CASSLAEPAEMPYNEQFF
v_gene: TRBV5-1
j_gene: TRBJ2-1